These 21 T cell receptor beta chains originate from one sample sequenced in a study of cytomegalovirus exposure and HLA in healthy donors. Primers included in the PCR were 60 Vbeta and 13 Jbeta primers. The assay was immunoSEQ multiplex PCR, and TCRdb's table has in-frame clones only and misses some. The sample includes about 98,000 clones, around 68% seen only once; the top ten take 2% to 2.5%. The sample taken for sequencing was PBMCs. These TCRs come from a man in his fifties in good health and CMV-seronegative.

The chain carries TRBV18 and TRBJ2-7; TRBD2 might be the D (5 bases). V was shortened by 4 bases and J by 5 bases, with 15 bases between the two germline ends. The germline CDR1 and CDR2 sequences are KGHSH and LQKENI. The CDR3 is 14 residues long. CDR3 amino acids: CASSLNSGYNEQYF. The CDR3 region has the DNA TGTGCCAGCTCACTAAACTCGGGGTACAACGAGCAGTACTTC.

The gene calls are TRBV27 and TRBJ2-5; TRBD2 matches at 7 bases. The CDR3 contains 13 residues. In germline, CDR1 is MNHEY, CDR2 SMNVEV (reference sequence). The ends lost 8 bases at V and 5 bases at J; junction bases unmatched: 8. Here the CDR3 DNA reads TGTGCCAGCGGACTAGGTCGGTGGGAGACCCAGTACTTC. Protein product: CASGLGRWETQYF.

The CDR3 reads CASSRTGQPQHF. The CDR3 DNA is TGTGCCAGCAGCCGGACAGGACAGCCCCAGCATTTT. The rearrangement uses TRBV5-6 and TRBJ1-5; TRBD1 matches 7 bases. Germline V gene lookup returns CDR1 SGHDT and CDR2 YYEEEE. The V gene end was trimmed by 4 bases and the J gene end by 7 bases; junction bases not matched to a gene: 2. The CDR3 consists of 12 residues. The complete variable domain, with remaining parts taken from reference TRBV5-6 and TRBJ1-5, reads DAGVTQSPTHLIKTRGQQVTLRCSPKSGHDTVSWYQQALGQGPQFIFQYYEEEERQRGNFPDRFSGHQFPNYSSELNVNALLLGDSALYLCASSRTGQPQHFGDGTRLSIL.

The J gene is TRBJ2-3, the V gene TRBV28, with D perhaps matching TRBD1 (6 bases). The CDR3 spans 16 residues. Trimming took off 4 bases at V and 0 bases at J, with 14 bases between the two ends. CDR1 is MDHEN, CDR2 SYDVKM, per germline. CDR3 sequence: CASSSPITGSTDTQYF. The CDR3 bases are TGTGCCAGCAGTTCTCCCATCACAGGGAGCACAGATACGCAGTATTTT. Supplemented by reference TRBV28 and TRBJ2-3, the full variable domain reads DVKVTQSSRYLVKRTGEKVFLECVQDMDHENMFWYRQDPGLGLRLIYFSYDVKMKEKGDIPEGYSVSREKKERFSLILESASTNQTSMYLCASSSPITGSTDTQYFGPGTRLTVL.

V and J are TRBV5-4 and TRBJ2-5; 7 bases agree with TRBD1. V trimming: 0 bases; J trimming: 5 bases; junction bases outside the gene matches: 7. This CDR3 comprises 15 residues. Germline V gives CDR1 SGHNT, CDR2 YYREEE (reference sequence). CDR3 residues: CASSLAVDRAETQYF. The CDR3 DNA is TGTGCCAGCAGCTTGGCAGTTGACAGGGCCGAGACCCAGTACTTC.

This rearrangement joins TRBV14 to TRBJ2-7; TRBD1 aligns across 7 bases. Germline lookup yields CDR1 SGHDN and CDR2 FVKESK. J was trimmed by 6 bases and V by 1 base; bases with no gene match: 6. CDR3 length: 14 amino acids. The CDR3 is CASSQGRGSIEQYF. CDR3 sequence (DNA): TGTGCCAGCAGCCAAGGCAGGGGGTCGATCGAGCAGTACTTC.

This sequence joins TRBV12-5 and TRBJ2-7; possibly TRBD2 for D (6 bases). The germline V gene has CDR1 LGHNT and CDR2 FRNRAP. The CDR3 has 11 residues. V shed 9 bases and J shed 5 bases, with 11 bases lying between them. The CDR3 reads CARGGKDEQYF. The CDR3 DNA follows: TGTGCTAGGGGCGGGAAGGACGAGCAGTACTTC.

The V gene is TRBV7-9, the J gene TRBJ1-4; D may be TRBD1 (5 bases). From germline, CDR1 is SEHNR and CDR2 FQNEAQ (reference sequence). This CDR3 spans 16 amino acids. The germline V and J ends were trimmed by 5 bases and 6 bases, with 19 bases remaining between them. CDR3 nucleotide sequence: TGTGCCAGCAGCCTCGGCGGGGGAGCTCAGTATGAAAAACTGTTTTTT. It encodes CASSLGGGAQYEKLFF. The full variable domain, rest sourced from reference TRBV7-9 and TRBJ1-4, is DTGVSQNPRHKITKRGQNVTFRCDPISEHNRLYWYRQTLGQGPEFLTYFQNEAQLEKSRLLSDRFSAERPKGSFSTLEIQRTEQGDSAMYLCASSLGGGAQYEKLFFGSGTQLSVL.

V is TRBV7-9 and J is TRBJ1-4; D call uncertain. CDR1 and CDR2 from the germline V gene are SEHNR and FQNEAQ (reference sequence). CDR3 length: 13 amino acids. Between the trimmed V and J ends, which lost 8 bases and 3 bases, there was a span of 10 bases. As DNA, the CDR3 is TGTGCCAGCCGACGCGGAGCTAATGAAAAACTGTTTTTT. It translates to CASRRGANEKLFF.

CDR3 residues: CASDGQATYEQYF. The CDR3 bases are TGTGCCAGCGATGGACAGGCAACCTACGAGCAGTACTTC. The chain recombines TRBV6-1 with TRBJ2-5; 7 bases fit TRBD1. The end of the DNA is better explained by TRBJ2-7, so the J call may be wrong. Germline V gene sequence: CDR1 MNHNS, CDR2 SASEGT. The CDR3 extends over 13 amino acids.

The chain combines TRBV7-9 with TRBJ1-3; 9 bases agree with TRBD1. With 2 bases clipped from V and 3 bases from J, the junction kept 8 bases outside the gene matches. CDR3 length: 17 residues. The germline V gene has CDR1 SEHNR and CDR2 FQNEAQ (reference sequence). Written as DNA, the CDR3 is TGTGCCAGCAGCTTAACGTCGGACAGGGGCTTTGGAAACACCATATATTTT. It yields the protein CASSLTSDRGFGNTIYF.

The CDR3 nucleotides are TGCGCCAGCAGCTTGTATTTCGTAGGGACAGCAACTAATGAAAAACTGTTTTTT. It codes for CASSLYFVGTATNEKLFF. The rearrangement uses TRBV5-1 and TRBJ1-4; 7 bases line up with TRBD1. Looked up from germline, CDR1 is SGHRS and CDR2 is YFSETQ. The CDR3 sequence is 18 residues long. Germline trimming cut 1 base from V and 0 bases from J; bases unmatched to any gene: 9.

The chain couples TRBV14 to TRBJ2-1; the match to TRBD2 covers 8 bases. Germline CDR1 reads SGHDN; CDR2 reads FVKESK. V was pared by 4 bases and J by 2 bases, with 7 bases of the junction left unmatched. CDR3 length: 16 residues. CDR3 sequence reads: CASSPSGRGAYNEQFF. In nucleotides, the CDR3 is TGTGCCAGCAGCCCATCCGGGCGGGGGGCCTACAATGAGCAGTTCTTC.

The gene calls are TRBV27 and TRBJ1-6; 7 nucleotides match TRBD1. Germline V CDR1 and CDR2: MNHEY, SMNVEV (reference sequence). The CDR3 totals 14 residues. The V and J ends lost 5 bases and 7 bases, in that order; junction bases with no gene match: 5. CDR3 residues: CASSPTGRNSPLHF. CDR3 DNA: TGTGCCAGCAGTCCGACAGGGAGAAATTCACCCCTCCACTTT.

The chain recombines TRBV7-9 with TRBJ1-2, with 8 nucleotides matching TRBD1. Germline V lookup: CDR1 SEHNR, CDR2 FQNEAQ (reference sequence). This CDR3 has 14 amino acids. The V segment lost 4 bases and the J segment 2 bases; nucleotides outside the gene matches: 3. The CDR3 DNA reads as TGTGCCAGCAGCTACGACAGGGGAAACTATGGCTACACCTTC. Translation: CASSYDRGNYGYTF.

The gene calls are TRBV11-2 and TRBJ2-4, with 8 positions matching TRBD2. The CDR3 is 12 residues long. Germline CDR1 is SGHAT and CDR2 is FQNNGV. This CDR3 reads CASGRGGNIQYF. CDR3 nucleotide sequence: TGTGCGAGCGGCCGGGGGGGAAACATTCAGTACTTC.

The gene calls are TRBV6-5 and TRBJ2-1, with TRBD1 as a possible D gene (5 bases). Trimming pared 6 bases from V and 4 bases from J, leaving 7 bases between. CDR3 size: 12 residues. The germline V gene encodes CDR1 MNHEY and CDR2 SVGAGI. The CDR3 region is CASRAGYNEQFF. The CDR3 bases are TGTGCCAGCAGGGCAGGGTACAATGAGCAGTTCTTC.

The genes are TRBV7-6 and TRBJ2-2; D may be TRBD2 (6 bases). Germline V lookup: CDR1 SGHVS, CDR2 FNYEAQ. The CDR3 is 15 amino acids. Trimming pared 5 bases from V and 7 bases from J, leaving 17 bases between. The CDR3 sequence: CASSPGDLRNGELFF. Here the CDR3 DNA reads TGTGCCAGCAGCCCGGGGGACCTACGAAACGGGGAGCTGTTTTTT.

This chain joins TRBV11-2 and TRBJ1-3; D possibly corresponds to TRBD1 (5 bases). The CDR3 loop spans 15 amino acids. Germline V lookup: CDR1 SGHAT, CDR2 FQNNGV. The V gene lost 4 bases and the J gene lost 5 bases, with 15 bases spanning the gap. CDR3 DNA: TGTGCCAGCAGCTACCCCGCAGGGTCTAGAAACACCATATATTTT. This codes for CASSYPAGSRNTIYF.

The V and J genes are TRBV5-1 and TRBJ2-3, with 7 bases aligning to TRBD1. V shed 4 bases, J shed 2 bases, and the junction held 7 bases outside the gene matches. The germline V gene encodes CDR1 SGHRS and CDR2 YFSETQ. This CDR3 contains 15 residues. In DNA form, the CDR3 reads TGCGCCAGCAGCACCACGGGACAGCCCACAGATACGCAGTATTTT. Its protein product is CASSTTGQPTDTQYF.

The rearrangement joins TRBV28 to TRBJ2-7, with 7 nucleotides matching TRBD1. Trimming at V came to 6 bases and at J to 3 bases, leaving 8 bases not matched to a gene. The CDR3 totals 14 residues. Germline-derived CDR1 and CDR2 are MDHEN and SYDVKM. This CDR3 is CASSRRQGIYEQYF. CDR3 coding DNA: TGTGCCAGCAGCCGACGACAGGGAATCTACGAGCAGTACTTC.